What follows is one TCR beta chain and its context. Only a few counts were recorded for this clonotype. The specificity of this receptor is unknown. The record has no base qualities; no much larger clone is one base away. The data were obtained in a study of blood T cells in healthy people across ages (dated by TCRdb to between 2014 and 2016). Study-wide context: In model experiments, template switching captured roughly one uniquely barcoded TCR beta cDNA molecule for every two T cells. The study measured age-related changes in TCR beta repertoire diversity using deep sequencing normalized with unique cDNA molecular identifiers. Donors were grouped into four age groups: young (average 16 years), middle-aged (under 40), aged (roughly 62) and long-lived (over 80). For two donors (one aged 18 to 30 and one aged 80 or older), the study analyzed two additional independent replicas of 1 million unique cDNA reads from the same blood draw. Overall study results and their limits: Because the CMV infection status of the donors was unknown, age-related changes in expanded clonotypes may potentially have been confounded. Because profiling used bulk unsorted PBMCs, naive and antigen-experienced compartments could not be compared conclusively. Compared with the aged group, more naive CD4+ T cells, fewer expanded clones and increased TCR diversity were shown by the long-lived group, suggesting age selection. Observed TCR beta diversity per million T cells fell roughly linearly with age, and a significant reduction was already apparent by age around 36. A strong correlation was found between observed TCR beta diversity and the percentage of naive T cells measured by flow cytometry. Estimates of total diversity from one million sequenced T cells were regarded as lower bounds and underestimates.

The library was generated by 5' RACE. TCRdb records Illumina HiSeq 2500 as the sequencer. A second 7 to 11 cycle PCR used a sample-barcoded 5' primer and a J-beta primer mix. Each TCR beta cDNA molecule received a unique molecular identifier from a template-switch 5' adaptor carrying 12 random nucleotides. Each sample yielded at least 3 million CDR3-containing paired-end reads. First-strand cDNA synthesis was performed from all RNA using the Mint cDNA synthesis kit, with priming by a TRBC-specific oligonucleotide. After uracil-DNA glycosylase treatment, a first 18-cycle PCR used universal primers M1SS and BC2_uni_R on all cDNA. The study's processing was this. Each sample was normalized by randomly selecting 1 million high-quality reads, each carrying a distinct molecular identifier. Reads sharing molecular identifiers were discarded rather than binned into consensus sequences. MiTCR, run with a Q25 quality threshold and the strictest error-elimination algorithm, handled CDR3 identification, clonotype clustering and error correction. A nonparametric unseen species model with Euler transformation was used to estimate a lower bound on total TCR beta diversity. TCRdb handled the public reads itself, with Q25 trimming in fastp and clone calling in MiXCR, and kept productive beta chains. Rows merge per CDR3 protein into single entries with the most common DNA and genes. The V and J calls come from TCRdb's annotation, not from the publication. The table for this sample lists around 990,000 distinct CDR3 sequences; around 27% of them were counted only once. Of the sample, about 0.69% falls within the top ten clones.

The donors were 40 or so Caucasian individuals from Russia, aged about 6 to 100 years, who were systemically healthy. Each donor gave ten milliliters of peripheral blood, collected into EDTA-treated Vacutainer tubes. Ficoll-Paque density-gradient centrifugation was used to isolate PBMCs, with at least 6 million per sample. Trizol reagent was used to extract total RNA from PBMCs, with at least 6 micrograms per sample. For every donor, an aliquot of PBMCs went through flow cytometry to measure the percentages of naive CD45RAhigh/CD27high T cells. CDR1 and CDR2 are drawn from the germline V gene: MNHEY, SVGAGI. Trimming at the junction amounts to 0 bases on V and 7 bases on J, and the germline ends lie 13 bases apart. Taken from cysteine to phenylalanine, the CDR3 has 14 residues. Just the 42-base CDR3 DNA is kept, in frame starting at base 1. Separately, the same data were catalogued under a study of T cells of mothers and their children. The second source states: The donors were nine systemically healthy Caucasian individuals, made up of three mothers and their six children. cDNA synthesis consumed the entire amount of extracted RNA, loaded at about 1.5 ug RNA in each 15 ul reaction. In the second PCR, the M1S primer introduced both the sample barcodes and 2-4 random nucleotides. Over 8 million TCR beta CDR3 reads came from each mother, compared with several million reads from each child. Thymic selection shapes the output of TCR recombination in a similar way in related and unrelated pairs, and inherited differences have a minor effect. Normalized repertoire overlap was always found to be slightly, but never significantly, higher in related mother-child pairs than in unrelated mother-child pairs. No persistent microchimeric T cell clones were detected, at a sensitivity of 90 to 100 clones per million clonotypes. To look for features that set related mother-child pairs apart from unrelated individuals, the researchers ran deep NGS to compare the TCR beta repertoires of mothers and children. The mean age was roughly 44 +/- 4 years for the mothers and approximately 11 +/- 4 years for the children. After adapter ligation was performed with NEBNext reagents, the libraries were sequenced on an Illumina HiSeq 2000 with 100+100 nt paired-end reads. To avoid cross-contamination, the mother libraries and the child libraries were prepared a month apart and sequenced in separate runs. For each donor, somewhere between roughly 450,000 and 2,000,000 distinct TCR beta clonotypes were identified. Naive TCR beta clonotypes were estimated from low-frequency clonotypes matched to each donor's FACS-determined naive share, without sorting.

The receptor was derived from a girl aged 2-10 years in good health. This chain joins TRBV6-5 to TRBJ2-7; possibly the D gene is TRBD1, per 5 matching bases. The specimen was blood. CDR3 sequence: CASSYSSPGWEQYF. The sequenced DNA is TGTGCCAGCAGTTACTCTTCGCCAGGGTGGGAGCAGTACTTC.